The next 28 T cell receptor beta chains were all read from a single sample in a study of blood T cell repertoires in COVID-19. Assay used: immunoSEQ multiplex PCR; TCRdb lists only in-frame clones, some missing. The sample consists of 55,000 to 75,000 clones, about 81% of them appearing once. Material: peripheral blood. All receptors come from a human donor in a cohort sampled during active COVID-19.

CDR3 in amino acids: CASSYSAPLGSYEQYF. The CDR3, as DNA: TGTGCCAGCAGTTACTCTGCCCCACTGGGGAGCTACGAGCAGTACTTC. The chain carries TRBV6-5 and TRBJ2-7, with D maybe TRBD2 (5 bases). V was cut by 0 bases and J by 3 bases, with 15 bases left in between. This CDR3 contains 16 residues. Germline CDR1 MNHEY, CDR2 SVGAGI.

The CDR3 DNA is TGTGCCAGCAGCGACAGGGGGCGCGGTACAGATACGCAGTATTTT. Its translation: CASSDRGRGTDTQYF. The chain has TRBV6-2 or TRBV6-3 and TRBJ2-3, with TRBD1 matching 10 bases. This CDR3 comprises 15 residues. The trim removed 6 bases at V and 3 bases at J, leaving 6 bases unmatched. Germline V lookup: CDR1 MNHEY, CDR2 SVGEGT.

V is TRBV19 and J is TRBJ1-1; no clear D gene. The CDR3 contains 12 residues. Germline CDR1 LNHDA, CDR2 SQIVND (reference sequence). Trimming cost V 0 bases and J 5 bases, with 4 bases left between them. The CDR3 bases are TGTGCCAGTAGTATAGATCGGACTGAAGCTTTCTTT. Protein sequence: CASSIDRTEAFF. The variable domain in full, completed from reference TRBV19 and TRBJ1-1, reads DGGITQSPKYLFRKEGQNVTLSCEQNLNHDAMYWYRQDPGQGLRLIYYSQIVNDFQKGDIAEGYSVSREKKESFPLTVTSAQKNPTAFYLCASSIDRTEAFFGQGTRLTVV.

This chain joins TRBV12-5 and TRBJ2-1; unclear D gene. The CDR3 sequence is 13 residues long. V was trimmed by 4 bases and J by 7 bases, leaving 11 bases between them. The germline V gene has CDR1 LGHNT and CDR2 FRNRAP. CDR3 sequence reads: CASGSNLMNEQFF. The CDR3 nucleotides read TGTGCTAGTGGTTCAAACTTAATGAATGAGCAGTTCTTC.

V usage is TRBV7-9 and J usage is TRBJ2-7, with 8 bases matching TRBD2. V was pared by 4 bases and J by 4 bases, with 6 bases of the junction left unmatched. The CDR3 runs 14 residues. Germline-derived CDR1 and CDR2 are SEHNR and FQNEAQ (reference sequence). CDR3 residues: CASSSGLGVYEQYF. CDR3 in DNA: TGTGCCAGCAGCTCGGGACTAGGGGTATACGAGCAGTACTTC.

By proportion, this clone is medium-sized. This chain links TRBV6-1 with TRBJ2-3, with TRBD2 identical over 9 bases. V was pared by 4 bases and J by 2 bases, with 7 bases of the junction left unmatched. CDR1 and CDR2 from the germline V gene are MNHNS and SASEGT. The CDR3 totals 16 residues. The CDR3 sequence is CASSVGSGGITDTQYF. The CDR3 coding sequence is TGTGCCAGCAGTGTTGGTAGCGGGGGAATCACAGATACGCAGTATTTT.

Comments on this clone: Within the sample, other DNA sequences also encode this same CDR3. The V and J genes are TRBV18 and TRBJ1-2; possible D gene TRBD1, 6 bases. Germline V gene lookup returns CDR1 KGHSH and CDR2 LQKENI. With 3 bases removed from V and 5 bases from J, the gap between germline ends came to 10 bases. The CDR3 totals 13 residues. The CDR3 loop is CASSPPGDYGYTF. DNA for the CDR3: TGTGCCAGCTCACCCCCAGGGGATTATGGCTACACCTTC.

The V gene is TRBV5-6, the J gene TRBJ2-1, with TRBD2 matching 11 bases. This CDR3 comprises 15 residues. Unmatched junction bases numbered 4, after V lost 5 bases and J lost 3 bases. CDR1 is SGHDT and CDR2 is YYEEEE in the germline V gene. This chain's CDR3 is CASRLAGGLYNEQFF. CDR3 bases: TGTGCCAGCAGGTTAGCGGGAGGGCTCTACAATGAGCAGTTCTTC.

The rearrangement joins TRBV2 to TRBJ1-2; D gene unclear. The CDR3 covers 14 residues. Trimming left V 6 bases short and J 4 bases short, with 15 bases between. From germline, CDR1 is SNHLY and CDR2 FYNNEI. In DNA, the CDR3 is TGTGCCAGCAGCCGGAACGAGGCCCTCTATGGCTACACCTTC. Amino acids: CASSRNEALYGYTF.

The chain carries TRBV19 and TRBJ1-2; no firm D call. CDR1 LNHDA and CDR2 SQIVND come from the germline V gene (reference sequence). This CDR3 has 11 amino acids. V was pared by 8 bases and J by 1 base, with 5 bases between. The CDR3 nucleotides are TGTGCCAGTCGGAGTAACTATGGCTACACCTTC. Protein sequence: CASRSNYGYTF. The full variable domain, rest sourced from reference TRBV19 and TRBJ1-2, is DGGITQSPKYLFRKEGQNVTLSCEQNLNHDAMYWYRQDPGQGLRLIYYSQIVNDFQKGDIAEGYSVSREKKESFPLTVTSAQKNPTAFYLCASRSNYGYTFGSGTRLTVV.

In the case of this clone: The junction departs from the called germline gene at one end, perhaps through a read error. The CDR3 sequence: CASSFPPGLPSF. DNA of the CDR3: TGTGCCAGCAGCTTTCCTCCGGGACTCCCGTCTTTC. The V call is TRBV11-2, the J call TRBJ2-7; possibly TRBD2 for D (6 bases). Germline CDR1 SGHAT, CDR2 FQNNGV. CDR3 size: 12 residues.

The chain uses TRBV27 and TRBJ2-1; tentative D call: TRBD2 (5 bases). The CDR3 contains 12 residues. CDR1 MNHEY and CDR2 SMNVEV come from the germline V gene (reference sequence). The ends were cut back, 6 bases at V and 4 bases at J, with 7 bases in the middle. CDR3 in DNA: TGTGCCAGCAGGGGCGGGTACAATGAGCAGTTCTTC. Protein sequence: CASRGGYNEQFF.

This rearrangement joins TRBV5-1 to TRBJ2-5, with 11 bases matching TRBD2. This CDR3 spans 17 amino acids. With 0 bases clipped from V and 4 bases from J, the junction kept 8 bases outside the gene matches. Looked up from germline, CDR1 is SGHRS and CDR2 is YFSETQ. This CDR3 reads CASSLADKLAGAETQYF. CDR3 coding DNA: TGCGCCAGCAGCTTGGCCGATAAACTAGCGGGAGCAGAGACCCAGTACTTC.

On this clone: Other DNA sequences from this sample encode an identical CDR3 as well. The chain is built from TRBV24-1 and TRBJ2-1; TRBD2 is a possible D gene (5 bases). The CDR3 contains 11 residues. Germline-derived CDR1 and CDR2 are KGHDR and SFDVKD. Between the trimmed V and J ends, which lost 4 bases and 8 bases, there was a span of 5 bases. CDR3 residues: CATSDGDEQFF. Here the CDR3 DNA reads TGTGCCACCAGTGACGGGGATGAGCAGTTCTTC.

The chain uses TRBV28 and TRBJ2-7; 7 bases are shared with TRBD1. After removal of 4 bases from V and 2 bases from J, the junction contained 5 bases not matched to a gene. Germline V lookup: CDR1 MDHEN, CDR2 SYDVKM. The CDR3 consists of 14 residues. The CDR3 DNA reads TGTGCCAGCAGTTCGACAGGGCCGACCTACGAGCAGTACTTC. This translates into CASSSTGPTYEQYF.

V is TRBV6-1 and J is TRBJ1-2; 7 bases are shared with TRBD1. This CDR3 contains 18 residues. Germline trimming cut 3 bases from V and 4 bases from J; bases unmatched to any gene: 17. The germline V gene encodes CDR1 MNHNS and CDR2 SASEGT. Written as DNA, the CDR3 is TGTGCCAGCAGTGAGCGCCTCCCCGACAGGGTAGGGCTCTATGGCTACACCTTC. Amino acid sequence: CASSERLPDRVGLYGYTF.

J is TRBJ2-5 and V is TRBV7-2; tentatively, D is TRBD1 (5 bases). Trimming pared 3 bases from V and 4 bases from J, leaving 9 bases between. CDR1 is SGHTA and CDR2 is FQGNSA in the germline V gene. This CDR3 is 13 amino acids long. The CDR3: CASSLRQSETQYF. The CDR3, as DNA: TGTGCCAGCAGCTTGAGACAGTCAGAGACCCAGTACTTC.

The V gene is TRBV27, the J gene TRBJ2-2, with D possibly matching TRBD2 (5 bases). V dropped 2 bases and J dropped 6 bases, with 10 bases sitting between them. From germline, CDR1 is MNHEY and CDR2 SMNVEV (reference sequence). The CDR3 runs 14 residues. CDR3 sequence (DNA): TGTGCCAGCAGTTTAGGGGTGGACTCCGGGGAGCTGTTTTTT. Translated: CASSLGVDSGELFF.

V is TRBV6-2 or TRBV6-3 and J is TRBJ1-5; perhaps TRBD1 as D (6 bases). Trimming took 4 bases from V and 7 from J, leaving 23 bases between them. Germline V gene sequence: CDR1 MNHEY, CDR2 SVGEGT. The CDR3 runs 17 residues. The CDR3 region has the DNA TGTGCCAGCAGTTCTTGGACAGTCCGAGCCGATCAGCAGCCCCAGCATTTT. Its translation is CASSSWTVRADQQPQHF.

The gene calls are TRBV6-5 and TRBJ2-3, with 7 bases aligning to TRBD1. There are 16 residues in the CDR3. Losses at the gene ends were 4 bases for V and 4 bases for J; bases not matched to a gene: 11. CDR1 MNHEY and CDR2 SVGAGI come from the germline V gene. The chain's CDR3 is CASSSRQGYGSDTQYF. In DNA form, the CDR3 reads TGTGCCAGCAGTTCCCGACAGGGATATGGTTCAGATACGCAGTATTTT.

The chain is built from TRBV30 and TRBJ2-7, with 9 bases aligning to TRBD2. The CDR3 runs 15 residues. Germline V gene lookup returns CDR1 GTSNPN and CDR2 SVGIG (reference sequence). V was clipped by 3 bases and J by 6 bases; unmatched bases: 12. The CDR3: CAWRGVAGVASEQYF. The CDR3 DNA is TGTGCCTGGAGGGGGGTAGCGGGGGTTGCCTCCGAGCAGTACTTC.

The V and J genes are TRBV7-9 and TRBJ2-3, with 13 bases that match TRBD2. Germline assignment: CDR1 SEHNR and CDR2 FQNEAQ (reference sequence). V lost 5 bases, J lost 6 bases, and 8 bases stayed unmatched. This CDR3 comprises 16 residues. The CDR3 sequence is CASSPGLAGVADTQYF. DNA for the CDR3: TGTGCCAGCAGCCCCGGACTAGCGGGAGTAGCGGATACGCAGTATTTT.

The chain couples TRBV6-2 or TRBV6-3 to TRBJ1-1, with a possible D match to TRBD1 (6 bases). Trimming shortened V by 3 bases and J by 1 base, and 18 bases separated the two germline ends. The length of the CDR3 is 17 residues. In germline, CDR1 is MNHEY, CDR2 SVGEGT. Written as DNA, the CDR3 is TGTGCCAGCAGTTATATTGGGGGCTCCTGGCCGAACACTGAAGCTTTCTTT. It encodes CASSYIGGSWPNTEAFF.

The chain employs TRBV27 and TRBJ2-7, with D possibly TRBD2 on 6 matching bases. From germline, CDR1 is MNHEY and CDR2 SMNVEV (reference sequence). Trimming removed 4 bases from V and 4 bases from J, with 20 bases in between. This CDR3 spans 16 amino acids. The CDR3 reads CASSSRRWQRAYEQYF. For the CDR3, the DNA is TGTGCCAGCAGTTCCCGCCGGTGGCAGCGGGCATACGAGCAGTACTTC.

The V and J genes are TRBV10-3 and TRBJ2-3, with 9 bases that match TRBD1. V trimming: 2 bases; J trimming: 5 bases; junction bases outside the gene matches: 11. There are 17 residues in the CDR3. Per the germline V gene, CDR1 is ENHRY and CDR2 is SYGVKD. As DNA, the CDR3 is TGTGCCATCAGTGAGCCGACAGGGACAGGGTCCCTAGATACGCAGTATTTT. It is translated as CAISEPTGTGSLDTQYF.

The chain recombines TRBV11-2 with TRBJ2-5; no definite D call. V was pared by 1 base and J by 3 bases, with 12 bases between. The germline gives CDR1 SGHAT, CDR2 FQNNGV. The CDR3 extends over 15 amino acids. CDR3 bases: TGTGCCAGCAGCTTAGGAAAGACATACAAAGAGACCCAGTACTTC. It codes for CASSLGKTYKETQYF.

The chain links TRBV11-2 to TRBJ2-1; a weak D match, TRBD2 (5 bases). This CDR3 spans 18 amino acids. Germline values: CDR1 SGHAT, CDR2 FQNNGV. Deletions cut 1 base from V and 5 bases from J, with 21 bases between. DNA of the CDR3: TGTGCCAGCAGCTTAGGGTCGTTCCGGGGTAAGAAGGACAATGAGCAGTTCTTC. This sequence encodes CASSLGSFRGKKDNEQFF.

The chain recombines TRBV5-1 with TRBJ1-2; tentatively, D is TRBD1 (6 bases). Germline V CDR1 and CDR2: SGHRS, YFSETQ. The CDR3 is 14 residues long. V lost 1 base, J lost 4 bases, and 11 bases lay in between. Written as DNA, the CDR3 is TGCGCCAGCAGCTTGCAACAGGGAATCTATGGCTACACCTTC. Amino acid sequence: CASSLQQGIYGYTF. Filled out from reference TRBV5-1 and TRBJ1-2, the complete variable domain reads KAGVTQTPRYLIKTRGQQVTLSCSPISGHRSVSWYQQTPGQGLQFLFEYFSETQRNKGNFPGRFSGRQFSNSRSEMNVSTLELGDSALYLCASSLQQGIYGYTFGSGTRLTVV.